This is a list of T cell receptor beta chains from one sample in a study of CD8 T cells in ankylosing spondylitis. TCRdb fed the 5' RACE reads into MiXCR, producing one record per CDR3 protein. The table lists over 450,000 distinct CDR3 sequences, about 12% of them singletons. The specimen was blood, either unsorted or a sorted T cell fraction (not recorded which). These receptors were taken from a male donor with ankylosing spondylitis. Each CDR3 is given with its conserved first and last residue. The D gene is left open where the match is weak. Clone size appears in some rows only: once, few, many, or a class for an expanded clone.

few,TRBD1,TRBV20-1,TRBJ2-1,CSARGGTGATYNEQFF,TGCAGTGCTAGAGGGGGGACAGGGGCTACCTACAATGAGCAGTTCTTC
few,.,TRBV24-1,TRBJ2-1,CATSVRGPSEQFF,TGTGCCACCAGTGTTAGAGGGCCAAGTGAGCAGTTCTTC
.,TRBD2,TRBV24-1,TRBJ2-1,CATSDNVGLAGVGEQFF,TGTGCCACCAGTGATAACGTGGGACTAGCGGGAGTAGGTGAGCAGTTCTTC
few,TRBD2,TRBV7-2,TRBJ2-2,CASSFSATSGAGELFF,TGTGCCAGCAGCTTCTCGGCGACTAGCGGGGCCGGGGAGCTGTTTTTT
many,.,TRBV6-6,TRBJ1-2,CASSSTDYGYTF,TGTGCCAGCAGTTCCACAGATTATGGCTACACCTTC
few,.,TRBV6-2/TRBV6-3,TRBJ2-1,CASSQAGHDYNEQFF,TGTGCCAGCAGCCAAGCGGGACACGACTACAATGAGCAGTTCTTC
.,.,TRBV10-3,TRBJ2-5,CAISQQGEETQYF,TGTGCCATCAGTCAACAGGGTGAAGAGACCCAGTACTTC
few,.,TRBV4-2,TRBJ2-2,CASSQEVPNTGELFF,TGTGCCAGCAGCCAAGAAGTACCGAACACCGGGGAGCTGTTTTTT
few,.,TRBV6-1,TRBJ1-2,CASSEKKEVYGYTF,TGTGCCAGCAGTGAAAAGAAGGAAGTCTATGGCTACACCTTC
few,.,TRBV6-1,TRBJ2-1,CASSEAFLQTSYNEQFF,TGTGCCAGCAGTGAAGCGTTCCTACAGACCTCCTACAATGAGCAGTTCTTC
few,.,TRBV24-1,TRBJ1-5,CATSKGGKAPQHF,TGTGCCACCAGTAAGGGGGGTAAGGCACCCCAGCATTTT
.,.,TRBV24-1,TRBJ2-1,CATSLGVNEQFF,TGTGCCACCAGTTTGGGGGTTAATGAGCAGTTCTTC
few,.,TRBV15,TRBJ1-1,CATSRVNTEAFF,TGTGCCACCAGCAGAGTAAACACTGAAGCTTTCTTT
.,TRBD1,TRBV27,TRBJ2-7,CATRGQNNYEQYF,TGTGCCACCCGGGGACAGAACAACTACGAGCAGTACTTC
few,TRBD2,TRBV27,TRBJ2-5,CASSLEREGETQYF,TGTGCCAGCAGTTTGGAGCGGGAGGGAGAGACCCAGTACTTC
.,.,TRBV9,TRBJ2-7,CASSVEETRGYEQYF,TGTGCCAGCAGCGTAGAGGAGACGCGGGGCTACGAGCAGTACTTC
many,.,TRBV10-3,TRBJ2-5,CAISESGAVQETQYF,TGTGCCATCAGTGAGTCTGGGGCAGTACAAGAGACCCAGTACTTC
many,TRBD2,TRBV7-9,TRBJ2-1,CASTPGTSGYNEQFF,TGTGCCAGCACCCCGGGGACTAGCGGTTACAATGAGCAGTTCTTC
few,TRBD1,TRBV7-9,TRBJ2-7,CASSFRTGGHEQYF,TGTGCCAGCAGCTTCCGGACAGGGGGACACGAGCAGTACTTC
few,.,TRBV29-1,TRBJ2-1,CSVVLESSYNEQFF,TGCAGCGTTGTACTAGAGAGCTCCTACAATGAGCAGTTCTTC
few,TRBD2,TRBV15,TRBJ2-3,CATSGRLAGNTDTQYF,TGTGCCACCAGCGGCAGACTAGCGGGTAACACAGATACGCAGTATTTT
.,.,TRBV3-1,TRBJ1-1,CASSQGPGNTEAFF,TGTGCCAGCAGCCAAGGCCCGGGGAACACTGAAGCTTTCTTT